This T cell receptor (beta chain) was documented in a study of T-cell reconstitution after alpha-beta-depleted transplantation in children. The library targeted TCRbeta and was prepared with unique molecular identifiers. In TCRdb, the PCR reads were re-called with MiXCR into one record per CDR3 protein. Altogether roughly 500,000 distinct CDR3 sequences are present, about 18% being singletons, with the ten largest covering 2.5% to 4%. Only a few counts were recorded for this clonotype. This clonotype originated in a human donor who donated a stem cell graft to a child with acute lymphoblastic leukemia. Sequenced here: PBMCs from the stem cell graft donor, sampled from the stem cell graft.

Written as DNA, the CDR3 is TGTGCCAGTAGACTGACAGGGTATGGAGGAGACACCATATATTTT. Translated, it gives CASRLTGYGGDTIYF. The chain links TRBV19 to TRBJ1-3; 7 bases agree with TRBD1. The CDR3 is made up of 15 amino acids. V shed 6 bases and J 8 bases; nucleotides not matched to a gene: 13. The germline V gene encodes CDR1 LNHDA and CDR2 SQIVND (reference sequence). Variable domain in full (rest from reference TRBV19 and TRBJ1-3): DGGITQSPKYLFRKEGQNVTLSCEQNLNHDAMYWYRQDPGQGLRLIYYSQIVNDFQKGDIAEGYSVSREKKESFPLTVTSAQKNPTAFYLCASRLTGYGGDTIYFGEGSWLTVV.